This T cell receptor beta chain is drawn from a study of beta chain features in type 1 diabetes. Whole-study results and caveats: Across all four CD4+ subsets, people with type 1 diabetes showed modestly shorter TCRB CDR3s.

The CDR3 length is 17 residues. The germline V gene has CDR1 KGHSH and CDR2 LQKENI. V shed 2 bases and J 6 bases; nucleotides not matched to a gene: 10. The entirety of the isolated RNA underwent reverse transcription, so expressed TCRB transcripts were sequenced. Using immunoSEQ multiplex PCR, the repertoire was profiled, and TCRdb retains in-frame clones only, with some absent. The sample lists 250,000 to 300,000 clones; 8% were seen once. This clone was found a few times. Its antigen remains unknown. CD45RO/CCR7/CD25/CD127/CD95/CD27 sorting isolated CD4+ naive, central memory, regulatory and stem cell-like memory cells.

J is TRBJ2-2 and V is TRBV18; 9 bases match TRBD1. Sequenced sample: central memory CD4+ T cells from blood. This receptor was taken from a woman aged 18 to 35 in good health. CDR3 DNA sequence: TGTGCCAGCTCACCATGGTTGGACAGGGGATCCCCCGGGGAGCTGTTTTTT. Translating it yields CASSPWLDRGSPGELFF.